Listed here are 17 T cell receptor beta chains from one sample, sequenced in a study of CD8 T cells in Susac syndrome. RNA, at about 0.45 to 1 ug, was reverse transcribed with random hexamers. From the immunoSEQ multiplex PCR reads, TCRdb called clonotypes with MiXCR, one entry per CDR3 protein. The sample lists 150,000 or so distinct CDR3 sequences, around 93% occurring once. What was sequenced was CD4+ T cells from PBMCs. The receptors here all came from a human donor with Susac syndrome.

This clonotype was detected only once. The CDR3 sequence: CASSPGRSAYEQYF. For the CDR3, the DNA is TGTGCCAGCTCACCGGGGCGGTCGGCCTACGAGCAGTACTTC. This chain joins TRBV18 and TRBJ2-7; a possible D gene is TRBD1 (5 bases). Germline V gives CDR1 KGHSH, CDR2 LQKENI. The CDR3 has 14 residues. The V gene lost 3 bases and the J gene lost 2 bases, with 11 bases spanning the gap.

The V call is TRBV12-3 or TRBV12-4, the J call TRBJ2-7; D ambiguous. Trimming left V 5 bases short and J 2 bases short, with 16 bases between. This CDR3 region has 15 residues. The CDR3 DNA is TGTGCCAGCAGTCTTAGGGTAGAACCTCCCTACGAGCAGTACTTC. Protein: CASSLRVEPPYEQYF.

This chain connects TRBV2 to TRBJ2-7; a possible D gene is TRBD2 (6 bases). Trimming took 3 bases from V and 0 from J, leaving 15 bases between them. Germline V gene lookup returns CDR1 SNHLY and CDR2 FYNNEI. CDR3 length equals 16 residues. The CDR3 nucleotides are TGTGCCAGCAGTGACGGCGGGACGTTTAGCTCCTACGAGCAGTACTTC. Its translation is CASSDGGTFSSYEQYF.

The chain recombines TRBV11-2 with TRBJ2-3; no definite D call. CDR1 is SGHAT and CDR2 is FQNNGV in the germline V gene. The V gene lost 4 bases and the J gene lost 4 bases, with 18 bases spanning the gap. The CDR3 has 16 residues. CDR3 sequence: CASSSSLSVRADTQYF. DNA for the CDR3: TGTGCCAGCAGCTCGAGCTTGAGCGTTCGGGCAGATACGCAGTATTTT.

The CDR3 region is CAWRTLQGDTEAFF. The CDR3 DNA is TGTGCCTGGAGAACGTTACAAGGAGACACTGAAGCTTTCTTT. This chain links TRBV30 with TRBJ1-1; D remains unclear. CDR1 GTSNPN and CDR2 SVGIG come from the germline V gene (reference sequence). This CDR3 comprises 14 residues. V gave up 3 bases and J gave up 3 bases, with 14 bases separating them. The whole variable domain, remainder taken from reference TRBV30 and TRBJ1-1, is SQTIHQWPATLVQPVGSPLSLECTVEGTSNPNLYWYRQAAGRGLQLLFYSVGIGQISSEVPQNLSASRPQDRQFILSSKKLLLSDSGFYLCAWRTLQGDTEAFFGQGTRLTVV.

The rearrangement joins TRBV12-3 or TRBV12-4 to TRBJ2-1; D is uncertain. Trimming removed 5 bases at V and 9 bases at J, with 20 bases between. The CDR3 totals 15 residues. The CDR3 nucleotides read TGTGCCAGCAGTCCGATCCTGCCAACAGTCGCTGAGCAGTTCTTC. Translating gives CASSPILPTVAEQFF.

V and J are TRBV20-1 and TRBJ1-3; TRBD1 might be the D (5 bases). Between the trimmed V and J ends, which lost 2 bases and 0 bases, there was a span of 11 bases. This CDR3 region has 15 residues. Germline lookup yields CDR1 DFQATT and CDR2 SNEGSKA (reference sequence). For the CDR3, the DNA is TGCAGTGCTAGACAGAGGGGAGTCTCTGGAAACACCATATATTTT. It codes for CSARQRGVSGNTIYF.

This rearrangement joins TRBV3-1 to TRBJ2-1; 9 bases align to TRBD2. The CDR3 loop spans 16 amino acids. V lost 3 bases to trimming and J lost 8 bases; unmatched junction nucleotides: 11. CDR1 and CDR2 from the germline V gene are LGHDT and YNNKEL (reference sequence). The CDR3 region has the DNA TGTGCCAGCAGCCATTTCCTCGCGGGAGGGGAGGATGAGCAGTTCTTC. Translation: CASSHFLAGGEDEQFF.

This rearrangement joins TRBV30 to TRBJ2-5; no firm D call. Gene TRBJ2-1 matches the end of the DNA better, so the J call may be wrong. The V gene's germline CDR1 is GTSNPN and CDR2 SVGIG (reference sequence). The CDR3 contains 13 residues. CDR3 in DNA: TGTGCCTGGAGTGGCCCCCCCGCGAGGACCCAGTTCTTC. Translation gives CAWSGPPARTQFF.

The chain joins TRBV20-1 to TRBJ2-2, with D possibly being TRBD1 (5 bases). Germline CDR1 is DFQATT and CDR2 is SNEGSKA (reference sequence). The CDR3 totals 13 residues. V lost 6 bases, J lost 5 bases, and 13 bases lay in between. The DNA of the CDR3 is TGCAGTGCCACACCGGACAATACCGGGGAGCTGTTTTTT. As protein: CSATPDNTGELFF.

This chain links TRBV30 with TRBJ2-1, with D uncertain. Per germline, CDR1 GTSNPN and CDR2 SVGIG (reference sequence). V lost 5 bases to trimming and J lost 4 bases, with 6 bases between them. The CDR3 spans 11 residues. CDR3 amino acids: CAWDSYNEQFF. The CDR3 DNA reads TGTGCCTGGGATTCTTACAATGAGCAGTTCTTC.

The genes are TRBV5-1 and TRBJ2-7; D possibly matches TRBD1 or TRBD2 (5 bases each). Trimming cost V 2 bases and J 5 bases, with 14 bases left between them. Germline CDR1 SGHRS, CDR2 YFSETQ. The length of the CDR3 is 14 residues. The DNA of the CDR3 is TGCGCCAGCAGCTTCCAGGGAGTCTATGACGAGCAGTACTTC. The encoded protein is CASSFQGVYDEQYF.

The chain joins TRBV6-1 to TRBJ2-1; no reliable D call. V dropped 4 bases and J dropped 2 bases, with 6 bases sitting between them. The CDR3 consists of 13 residues. Germline V gene data show CDR1 as MNHNS and CDR2 as SASEGT. CDR3 in amino acids: CASSGNTYNEQFF. CDR3 coding DNA: TGTGCCAGCAGTGGAAACACCTACAATGAGCAGTTCTTC.

The CDR3 spells CASSLTPDTYQETQYF. CDR3 sequence (DNA): TGCGCCAGCAGCTTAACCCCAGATACTTACCAAGAGACCCAGTACTTC. This sequence joins TRBV5-1 and TRBJ2-5, with no clear D. V was clipped by 2 bases and J by 0 bases, with 14 bases between them. CDR3 length: 16 residues. Germline CDR1 SGHRS, CDR2 YFSETQ.

The chain links TRBV2 to TRBJ1-2; unclear D gene. The germline gives CDR1 SNHLY, CDR2 FYNNEI. CDR3 size: 13 residues. Between the trimmed V and J ends, which lost 6 bases and 4 bases, there was a span of 12 bases. The CDR3 protein is CASRARQTYGYTF. In DNA form, the CDR3 reads TGTGCCAGCAGGGCTAGACAAACCTATGGCTACACCTTC.

The chain couples TRBV24-1 to TRBJ2-1, with TRBD2 matching over 8 bases. The CDR3 has 16 residues. Germline CDR1 and CDR2: KGHDR and SFDVKD. The J segment lost 2 bases and the V segment lost 3 bases, leaving 5 bases of the junction unmatched. DNA for the CDR3: TGTGCCACCAGTGATGATAGCGGGACGACCTACAATGAGCAGTTCTTC. Protein product: CATSDDSGTTYNEQFF.

The DNA for the CDR3 is TGCAGTGCTAGTCCTAGCGGGGGGTACGAGCAGTACTTC. Translating gives CSASPSGGYEQYF. V gene TRBV20-1 combines with J gene TRBJ2-7; TRBD2 matches 11 bases. Trimming cost V 3 bases and J 4 bases; bases outside gene matches: 2. Germline CDR1 and CDR2: DFQATT and SNEGSKA (reference sequence). The CDR3 extends over 13 amino acids.